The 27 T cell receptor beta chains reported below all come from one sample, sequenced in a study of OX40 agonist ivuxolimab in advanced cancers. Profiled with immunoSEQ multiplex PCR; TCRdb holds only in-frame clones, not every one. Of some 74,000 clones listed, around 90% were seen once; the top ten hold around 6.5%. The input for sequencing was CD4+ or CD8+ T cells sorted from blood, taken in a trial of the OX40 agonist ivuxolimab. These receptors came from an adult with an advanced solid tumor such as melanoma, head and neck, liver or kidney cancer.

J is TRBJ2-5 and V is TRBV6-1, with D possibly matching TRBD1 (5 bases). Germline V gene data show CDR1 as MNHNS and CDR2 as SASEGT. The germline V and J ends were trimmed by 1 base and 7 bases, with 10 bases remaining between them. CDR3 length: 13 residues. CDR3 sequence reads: CASSEVGQGTQYF. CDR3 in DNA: TGTGCCAGCAGTGAAGTGGGCCAGGGGACCCAGTACTTC.

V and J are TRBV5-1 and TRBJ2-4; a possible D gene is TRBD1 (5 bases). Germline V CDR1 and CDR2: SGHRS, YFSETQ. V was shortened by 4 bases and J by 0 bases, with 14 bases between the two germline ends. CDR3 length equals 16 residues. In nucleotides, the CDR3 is TGCGCCAGCAGCCTCGACAGTAGGCTAGCCAAAAACATTCAGTACTTC. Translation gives CASSLDSRLAKNIQYF.

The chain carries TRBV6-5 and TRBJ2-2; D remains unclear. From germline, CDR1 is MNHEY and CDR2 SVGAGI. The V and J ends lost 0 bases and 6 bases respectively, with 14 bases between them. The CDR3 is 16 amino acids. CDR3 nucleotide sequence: TGTGCCAGCAGTTACTCCCGTGGCAGGCGCCCCGGGGAGCTGTTTTTT. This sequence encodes CASSYSRGRRPGELFF.

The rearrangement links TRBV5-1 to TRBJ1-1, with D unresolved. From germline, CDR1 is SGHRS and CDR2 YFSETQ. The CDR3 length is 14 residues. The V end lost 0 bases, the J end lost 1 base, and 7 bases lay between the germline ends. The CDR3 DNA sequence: TGCGCCAGCAGCTTGGCCATGAAGAACACTGAAGCTTTCTTT. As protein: CASSLAMKNTEAFF.

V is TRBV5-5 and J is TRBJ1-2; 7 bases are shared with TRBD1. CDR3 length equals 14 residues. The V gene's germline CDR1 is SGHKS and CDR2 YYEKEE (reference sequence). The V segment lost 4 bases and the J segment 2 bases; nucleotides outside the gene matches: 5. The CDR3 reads CASSPRTGNYGYTF. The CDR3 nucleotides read TGTGCCAGCAGCCCGAGGACAGGAAACTATGGCTACACCTTC.

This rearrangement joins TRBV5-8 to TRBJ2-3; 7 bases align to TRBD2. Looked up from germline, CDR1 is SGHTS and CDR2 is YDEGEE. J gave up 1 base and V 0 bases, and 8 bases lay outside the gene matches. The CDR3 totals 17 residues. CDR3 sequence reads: CASSLGSGLAGTDTQYF. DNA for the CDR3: TGTGCCAGCAGCTTGGGGTCGGGTCTAGCGGGCACAGATACGCAGTATTTT.

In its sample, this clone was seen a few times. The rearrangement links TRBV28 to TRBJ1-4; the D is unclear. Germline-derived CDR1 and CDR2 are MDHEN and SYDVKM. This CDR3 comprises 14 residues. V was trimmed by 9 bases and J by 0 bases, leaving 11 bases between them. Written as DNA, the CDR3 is TGTGCCAGTCGGACGGTTGCAACTAATGAAAAACTGTTTTTT. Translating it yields CASRTVATNEKLFF.

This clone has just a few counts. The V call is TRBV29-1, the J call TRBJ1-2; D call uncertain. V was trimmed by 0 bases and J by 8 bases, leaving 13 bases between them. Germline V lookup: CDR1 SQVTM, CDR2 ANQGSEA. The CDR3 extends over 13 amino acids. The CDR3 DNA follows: TGCAGCGTTGAAGATCAGAGGGTGGGAGGCTACACCTTC. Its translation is CSVEDQRVGGYTF.

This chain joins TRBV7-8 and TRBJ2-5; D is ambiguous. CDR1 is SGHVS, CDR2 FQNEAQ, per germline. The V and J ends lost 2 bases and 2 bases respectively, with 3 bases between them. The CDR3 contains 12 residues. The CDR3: CASSLMQETQYF. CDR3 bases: TGTGCCAGCAGCTTAATGCAAGAGACCCAGTACTTC.

The CDR3 region is CASSKEEGRTQETQYF. The CDR3 bases are TGTGCCAGCAGCAAGGAAGAAGGCAGGACCCAAGAGACCCAGTACTTC. This chain uses TRBV21-1 with TRBJ2-5. TRBV21-1 is reported as a pseudogene. CDR3 length: 16 amino acids.

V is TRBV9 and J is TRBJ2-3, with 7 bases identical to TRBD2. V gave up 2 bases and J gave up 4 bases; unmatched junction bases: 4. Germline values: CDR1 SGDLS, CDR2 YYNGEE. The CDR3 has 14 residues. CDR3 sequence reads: CASSVSGTADTQYF. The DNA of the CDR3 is TGTGCCAGCAGCGTCAGCGGGACCGCAGATACGCAGTATTTT.

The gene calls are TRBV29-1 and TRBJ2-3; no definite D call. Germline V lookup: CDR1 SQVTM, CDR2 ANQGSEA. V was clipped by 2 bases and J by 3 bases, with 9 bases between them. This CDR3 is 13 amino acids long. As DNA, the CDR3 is TGCAGCGTTGAAAGGTTTTCTACAGATACGCAGTATTTT. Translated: CSVERFSTDTQYF.

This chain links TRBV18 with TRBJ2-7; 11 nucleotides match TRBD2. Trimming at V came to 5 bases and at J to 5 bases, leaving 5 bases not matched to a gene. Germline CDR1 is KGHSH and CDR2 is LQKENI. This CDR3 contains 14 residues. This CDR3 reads CASSGTSGLHEQYF. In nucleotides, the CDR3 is TGTGCCAGCTCAGGGACTAGCGGTTTGCACGAGCAGTACTTC.

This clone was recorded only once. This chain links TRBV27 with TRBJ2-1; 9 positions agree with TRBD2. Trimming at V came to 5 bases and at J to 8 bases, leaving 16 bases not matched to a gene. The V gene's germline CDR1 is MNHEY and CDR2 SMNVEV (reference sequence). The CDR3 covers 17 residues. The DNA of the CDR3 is TGTGCCAGCAGTGTTATGTCTTGGCGGGAGGGTCCCGATGAGCAGTTCTTC. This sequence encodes CASSVMSWREGPDEQFF.

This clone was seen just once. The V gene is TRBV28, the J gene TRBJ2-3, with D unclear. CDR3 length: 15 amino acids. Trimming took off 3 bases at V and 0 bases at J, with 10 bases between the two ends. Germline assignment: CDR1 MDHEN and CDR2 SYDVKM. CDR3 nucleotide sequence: TGTGCCAGCAGTTTCCGGGCCGGGAGCACAGATACGCAGTATTTT. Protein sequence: CASSFRAGSTDTQYF.

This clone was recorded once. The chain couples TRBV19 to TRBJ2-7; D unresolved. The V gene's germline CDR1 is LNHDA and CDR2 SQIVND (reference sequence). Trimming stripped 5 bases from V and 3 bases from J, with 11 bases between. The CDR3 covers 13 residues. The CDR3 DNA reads TGTGCCAGTAGTTCAGTGCTGAGCTACGAGCAGTACTTC. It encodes CASSSVLSYEQYF.

The CDR3 region has the DNA TGTGCCAGCAGTGGAGGGAGCCTAAACGTCCTGACTTTC. Protein sequence: CASSGGSLNVLTF. The chain employs TRBV27 and TRBJ2-6; a weak D match, TRBD2 (6 bases). V gave up 5 bases and J gave up 10 bases, with 12 bases separating them. Germline lookup yields CDR1 MNHEY and CDR2 SMNVEV (reference sequence). The CDR3 contains 13 residues. Variable domain in full (rest from reference TRBV27 and TRBJ2-6): EAQVTQNPRYLITVTGKKLTVTCSQNMNHEYMSWYRQDPGLGLRQIYYSMNVEVTDKGDVPEGYKVSRKEKRNFPLILESPSPNQTSLYFCASSGGSLNVLTFGAGSRLTVL.

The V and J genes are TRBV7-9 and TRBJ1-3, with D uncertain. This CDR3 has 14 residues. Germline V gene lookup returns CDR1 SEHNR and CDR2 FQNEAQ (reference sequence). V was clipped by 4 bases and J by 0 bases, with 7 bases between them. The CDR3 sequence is CASSSVASGNTIYF. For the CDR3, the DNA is TGTGCCAGCAGCTCCGTGGCCTCTGGAAACACCATATATTTT.

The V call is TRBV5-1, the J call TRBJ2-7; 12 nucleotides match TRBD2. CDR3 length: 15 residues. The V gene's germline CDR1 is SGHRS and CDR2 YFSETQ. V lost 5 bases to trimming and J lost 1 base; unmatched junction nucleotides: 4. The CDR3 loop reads CASRGLAGPSYEQYF. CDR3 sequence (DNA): TGCGCCAGCAGGGGACTAGCGGGCCCGTCCTACGAGCAGTACTTC.

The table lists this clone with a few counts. The DNA of the CDR3 is TGCGCCAGCAGTCAGAGGGGGCGAGGCACAGATACGCAGTATTTT. Its protein product is CASSQRGRGTDTQYF. V gene TRBV4-1 combines with J gene TRBJ2-3; 7 nucleotides agree with TRBD1. The V segment lost 6 bases and the J segment 1 base; nucleotides outside the gene matches: 7. CDR1 and CDR2 from the germline V gene are MGHRA and YSYEKL. The CDR3 runs to 15 residues.

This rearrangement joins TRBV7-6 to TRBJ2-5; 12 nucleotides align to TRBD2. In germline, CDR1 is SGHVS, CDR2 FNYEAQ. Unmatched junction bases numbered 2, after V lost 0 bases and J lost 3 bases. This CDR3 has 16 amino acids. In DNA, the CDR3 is TGTGCCAGCAGCTTAGCGGCTAGCGGGGGGGAAGAGACCCAGTACTTC. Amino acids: CASSLAASGGEETQYF.

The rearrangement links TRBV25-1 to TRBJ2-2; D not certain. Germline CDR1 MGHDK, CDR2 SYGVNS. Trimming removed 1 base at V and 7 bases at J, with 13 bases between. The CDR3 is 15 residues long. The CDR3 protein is CASSESVRVGGELFF. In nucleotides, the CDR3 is TGTGCCAGCAGTGAATCAGTAAGGGTCGGCGGGGAGCTGTTTTTT.

In DNA form, the CDR3 reads TGTGCCAGCAGTGAGTCCCCAGGGGCGGCTGAAAAACTGTTTTTT. This sequence encodes CASSESPGAAEKLFF. The gene calls are TRBV6-1 and TRBJ1-4; D is possibly TRBD1 (6 bases). The CDR3 has 15 amino acids. V was clipped by 3 bases and J by 7 bases, with 15 bases between them. Germline lookup yields CDR1 MNHNS and CDR2 SASEGT.

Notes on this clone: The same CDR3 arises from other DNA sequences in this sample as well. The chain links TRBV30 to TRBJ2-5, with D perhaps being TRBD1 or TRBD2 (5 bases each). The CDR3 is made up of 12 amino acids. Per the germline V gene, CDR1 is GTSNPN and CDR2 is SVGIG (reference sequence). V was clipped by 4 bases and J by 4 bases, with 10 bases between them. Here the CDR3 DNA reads TGTGCCTGGAACCGGGGCGGAGAGACCCAGTACTTC. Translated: CAWNRGGETQYF.

CDR3 coding DNA: TGTGCCAGCAGCGTAGCGCCGGGGAACACCGGGGAGCTGTTTTTT. The encoded protein is CASSVAPGNTGELFF. The chain joins TRBV9 to TRBJ2-2; D uncertain. Germline V gene lookup returns CDR1 SGDLS and CDR2 YYNGEE. V lost 0 bases, J lost 1 base, and 7 bases lay in between. The CDR3 is made up of 15 amino acids.

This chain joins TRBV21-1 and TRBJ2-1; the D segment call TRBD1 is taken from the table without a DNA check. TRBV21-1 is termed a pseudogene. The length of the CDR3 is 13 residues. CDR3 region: CASSVRGQPALFF. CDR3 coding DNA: TGTGCCAGCAGCGTAAGAGGACAGCCCGCTTTGTTCTTC.

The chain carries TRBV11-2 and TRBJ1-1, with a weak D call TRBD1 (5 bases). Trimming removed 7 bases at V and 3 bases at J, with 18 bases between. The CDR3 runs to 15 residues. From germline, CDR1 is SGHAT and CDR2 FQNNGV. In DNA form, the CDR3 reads TGTGCCAGCAACCACGCCGGGGGTACTTACACTGAAGCTTTCTTT. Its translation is CASNHAGGTYTEAFF.